The 18 T cell receptor delta chains listed next were all sequenced from one sample in a study of Vδ1+ human thymocytes. General observations from the study: In the thymus, TRG and TRD repertoires looked highly polyclonal with Gaussian CDR3 lengths.

Extracted RNA was reverse transcribed into cDNA. The CDR3 regions were amplified by multiplex PCR from V-gene primers to a constant-region primer. TCRdb redid the clone calls on the multiplex PCR reads with CATT. The sample contains around 56,000 delta-chain clones, roughly 16% of which appear only once. For these receptors, no antigen is known. The sample comprised Vdelta1+ gamma-delta thymocytes from the thymus. Stated subset: FACS-sorted CD3+ TCRalphabeta- TCRVdelta1+ TCRVdelta2- thymocytes. The receptors shown here come from a girl in the first two years of life who had congenital heart surgery.

The chain employs TRDV2 and TRDJ1, with 10 bases fitting TRDD3. Germline CDR1 GEAIGNYY, CDR2 EKD. V lost 0 bases to trimming and J lost 0 bases; unmatched junction nucleotides: 15. The CDR3 is 20 residues long. The CDR3 nucleotides are TGTGCCTGTGACACCGAGGAGCTGGGGGATATCCTCCCGTACACCGATAAACTCATCTTT. It is translated as CACDTEELGDILPYTDKLIF.

There are a few counts of this clone. The V gene is TRDV1, the J gene TRDJ1; TRDD3 aligns across 9 bases. V shed 5 bases, J shed 0 bases, and the junction held 7 bases outside the gene matches. This CDR3 region has 16 residues. Germline values: CDR1 TSWWSYY, CDR2 QGS. The DNA of the CDR3 is TGTGCTCTTGGGTCTACTGGGGGACTTTACACCGATAAACTCATCTTT. Translation gives CALGSTGGLYTDKLIF.

V and J are TRDV1 and TRDJ1; unclear D gene. The CDR3 has 12 amino acids. V was trimmed by 2 bases and J by 3 bases, leaving 4 bases between them. Per the germline V gene, CDR1 is TSWWSYY and CDR2 is QGS. The CDR3 sequence is CALGECADKLIF. CDR3 DNA sequence: TGTGCTCTTGGGGAATGCGCCGATAAACTCATCTTT.

The rearrangement joins TRDV1 to TRDJ1; TRDD3 matches 13 bases. The CDR3 has 18 amino acids. The ends lost 1 base at V and 2 bases at J; junction bases unmatched: 7. Germline CDR1 is TSWWSYY and CDR2 is QGS. The CDR3 loop reads CALGERSVLGDTTDKLIF. The CDR3 DNA reads as TGTGCTCTTGGGGAACGTTCTGTACTGGGGGATACGACCGATAAACTCATCTTT.

V is TRDV1 and J is TRDJ1, with TRDD3 matching over 8 bases. The germline CDR1 and CDR2 sequences are TSWWSYY and QGS. J was trimmed by 0 bases and V by 3 bases; bases with no gene match: 33. There are 25 residues in the CDR3. CDR3 coding DNA: TGTGCTCTTGGGGACTCGGTGGTCCTCCAGTGGGGGATCGGGCGGGGGTCCGTATACACCGATAAACTCATCTTT. This translates into CALGDSVVLQWGIGRGSVYTDKLIF.

This clone was detected a few times. This chain joins TRDV1 and TRDJ1; the match to TRDD3 covers 7 bases. The germline V gene encodes CDR1 TSWWSYY and CDR2 QGS. This CDR3 is 22 amino acids long. V dropped 0 bases and J dropped 2; count of bases not matched to a gene: 24. CDR3 sequence: CALGELLGSLGIEGYWTDKLIF. The CDR3 DNA reads TGTGCTCTTGGGGAACTCTTAGGCTCTCTGGGGATAGAGGGGTATTGGACCGATAAACTCATCTTT.

This clone showed up just a few times. V is TRDV1 and J is TRDJ1, with D perhaps given as TRDD2 or TRDD3 (6 bases each). Germline V lookup: CDR1 TSWWSYY, CDR2 QGS. The CDR3 covers 20 residues. Deletions cut 4 bases from V and 2 bases from J, with 29 bases between. CDR3 nucleotides: TGTGCTCTTGGGGCGTCCTACTTCATGACTGGGAGATTTCGAACCGATAAACTCATCTTT. This sequence encodes CALGASYFMTGRFRTDKLIF.

The V call is TRAV29/DV5, the J call TRDJ1; TRDD3 aligns across 9 bases. The germline V gene has CDR1 NSMFDY and CDR2 ISSIKDK. The CDR3 totals 18 residues. The CDR3 DNA sequence: TGTGCGAGGGGAGAACAGGGTACTGGGGGAGACTACACCGATAAACTCATCTTT. It encodes CARGEQGTGGDYTDKLIF.

The V gene is TRDV1, the J gene TRDJ1; D is unclear. V was pared by 5 bases and J by 1 base, with 20 bases between. Germline CDR1 is TSWWSYY and CDR2 is QGS. CDR3 length: 17 amino acids. The CDR3 sequence is CALGTPPPAPTTDKLIF. The CDR3 region has the DNA TGTGCTCTTGGGACCCCACCCCCGGCCCCAACCACCGATAAACTCATCTTT.

The table lists this clone with a few counts. The chain couples TRDV1 to TRDJ1, with 8 bases lining up with TRDD2. The CDR3 covers 21 residues. The germline V gene has CDR1 TSWWSYY and CDR2 QGS. The junction had 19 bases not matched to a gene; V was cut back by 0 bases and J by 1 base. CDR3 region: CALGELGLPTSRGAFTDKLIF. CDR3 coding DNA: TGTGCTCTTGGGGAACTCGGGCTTCCTACGTCTCGGGGGGCCTTCACCGATAAACTCATCTTT.

This chain connects TRDV1 to TRDJ1; D remains unclear. V was cut by 7 bases and J by 2 bases, with 14 bases left in between. The CDR3 loop spans 14 amino acids. Germline CDR1 is TSWWSYY and CDR2 is QGS. The DNA for the CDR3 is TGTGCTCTTGTCCGCGCCGTCGTAACCGATAAACTCATCTTT. It translates to CALVRAVVTDKLIF.

This clone was counted only a few times. The junction and the germline gene differ at one end; a read error may be behind it. The chain carries TRDV2 and TRDJ1; TRDD3 matches 9 bases. The germline gives CDR1 GEAIGNYY, CDR2 EKD. CDR3 length: 18 residues. The CDR3 spells CACDTHDRLGEYTDKPIF. CDR3 nucleotides: TGTGCCTGTGACACCCACGACAGACTGGGGGAATACACCGATAAACCCATCTTT.

The chain links TRDV1 to TRDJ1; a possible D gene is TRDD3 (5 bases). This CDR3 contains 18 residues. Germline V CDR1 and CDR2: TSWWSYY, QGS. Trimming removed 2 bases at V and 0 bases at J, with 19 bases between. CDR3 region: CALGEGEVPYWYTDKLIF. CDR3 nucleotide sequence: TGTGCTCTTGGGGAAGGTGAAGTCCCGTACTGGTACACCGATAAACTCATCTTT.

This clone turned up a few times. The chain combines TRDV1 with TRDJ1, with D possibly TRDD2 on 5 matching bases. Between the trimmed V and J ends, which lost 4 bases and 2 bases, there was a span of 11 bases. Germline V gene lookup returns CDR1 TSWWSYY and CDR2 QGS. This CDR3 comprises 14 residues. The DNA for the CDR3 is TGTGCTCTTGGGGGGAGGCCTTCAACCGATAAACTCATCTTT. Protein sequence: CALGGRPSTDKLIF.

Details on this clone: This may come from a read error, since a much larger clone is one base off. Different DNA sequences within this sample yield the same CDR3. The V gene is TRDV2, the J gene TRDJ1, with D unresolved. The CDR3 is 11 amino acids. Germline V gives CDR1 GEAIGNYY, CDR2 EKD. Trimming pared 5 bases from V and 5 bases from J, leaving 8 bases between. The CDR3 reads CACGRTDKLIF. The CDR3 DNA reads as TGTGCCTGTGGTAGAACAGATAAACTCATCTTT.

This clone was picked up one time. This could be a read error, since a much larger clone is one nucleotide away. At the DNA level, this CDR3 is encoded by other sequences in the same sample as well. This chain connects TRDV2 to TRDJ3, with D unclear. The CDR3 runs to 16 residues. V was pared by 5 bases and J by 0 bases, with 10 bases between. Looked up from germline, CDR1 is GEAIGNYY and CDR2 is EKD. CDR3 nucleotides: TGTGCCTGTGGGCCTGTTAGCTCCTGGGACACCCGACAGATGTTTTTC. It specifies CACGPVSSWDTRQMFF.

This sequence joins TRDV1 and TRDJ1; 11 positions match TRDD3. The germline V gene has CDR1 TSWWSYY and CDR2 QGS. With V trimmed by 4 bases and J by 10 bases, 11 bases remained unmatched. This CDR3 comprises 15 residues. CDR3 coding DNA: TGTGCTCTTGGGGGCGGTGGGGCGTGGGGGATACGACTCATCTTT. The encoded protein is CALGGGGAWGIRLIF.

Only a few counts were recorded for this clone. This chain uses TRDV1 with TRDJ1; TRDD3 aligns across 12 bases. Germline CDR1 TSWWSYY, CDR2 QGS. V was pared by 2 bases and J by 0 bases, with 10 bases of the junction left unmatched. This CDR3 comprises 19 residues. Here the CDR3 reads CALGESSCTGGYYTDKLIF. The CDR3 region has the DNA TGTGCTCTTGGGGAAAGTTCCTGTACTGGGGGATACTACACCGATAAACTCATCTTT.